These 6 T cell receptor beta chains came from one sample sequenced in a study of blood T cell repertoires in COVID-19. Sequenced by immunoSEQ multiplex PCR; TCRdb stores in-frame clones only, minus some. The sample consists of approximately 380,000 clones, 85% of them appearing once. Sequencing used peripheral blood. The origin of the receptors is a woman under 30 with acute or convalescent COVID-19.

The V and J genes are TRBV6-5 and TRBJ1-1; the match to TRBD1 covers 7 bases. Germline V gene sequence: CDR1 MNHEY, CDR2 SVGAGI. V dropped 5 bases and J dropped 1; count of bases not matched to a gene: 7. This CDR3 contains 15 residues. For the CDR3, the DNA is TGTGCCAGCAGTCCCAGGACAGGAGGGAACACTGAAGCTTTCTTT. It codes for CASSPRTGGNTEAFF.

The chain combines TRBV7-3 with TRBJ2-5, with a possible D match to TRBD2 (6 bases). From germline, CDR1 is SGHTA and CDR2 FQGTGA. The CDR3 is 15 residues long. V was pared by 2 bases and J by 5 bases, with 15 bases between. The CDR3 loop reads CASSLGSGGTETQYF. CDR3 bases: TGTGCCAGCAGCTTAGGTAGTGGAGGGACCGAGACCCAGTACTTC.

This clone was recorded at least ten times. CDR3 DNA sequence: TGTGCCAGCAGCTCCACGACAGGAACCACAGATACGCAGTATTTT. It specifies CASSSTTGTTDTQYF. This chain joins TRBV2 and TRBJ2-3, with D perhaps TRBD1 (6 bases). Trimming took off 6 bases at V and 2 bases at J, with 15 bases between the two ends. Germline V gene data show CDR1 as SNHLY and CDR2 as FYNNEI. The CDR3 runs to 15 residues.

The gene calls are TRBV7-9 and TRBJ1-3; tentatively, D is TRBD1 (6 bases). The CDR3 is 14 residues long. Deletions cut 5 bases from V and 4 bases from J, with 12 bases between. Germline V CDR1 and CDR2: SEHNR, FQNEAQ (reference sequence). The CDR3 region has the DNA TGTGCCAGCAGCCCCCCAGGGGCCGGAAACACCATATATTTT. Its protein product is CASSPPGAGNTIYF.

The genes are TRBV6-5 and TRBJ1-2, with 8 bases that match TRBD1. V was clipped by 0 bases and J by 8 bases; unmatched bases: 8. The CDR3 is made up of 15 amino acids. The germline V gene encodes CDR1 MNHEY and CDR2 SVGAGI. The DNA for the CDR3 is TGTGCCAGCAGTTACTCGTCAGGGGGCGTCCGAGGCTACACCTTC. Residues: CASSYSSGGVRGYTF.

This clone was found once. This rearrangement joins TRBV2 to TRBJ1-1; 8 nucleotides agree with TRBD1. V gave up 4 bases and J gave up 1 base; unmatched junction bases: 2. Germline V gives CDR1 SNHLY, CDR2 FYNNEI. The length of the CDR3 is 14 residues. The DNA of the CDR3 is TGTGCCAGCAGTGCCGGACAGGGGAACACTGAAGCTTTCTTT. It is translated as CASSAGQGNTEAFF. Full variable domain (remainder filled in from reference TRBV2 and TRBJ1-1): EPEVTQTPSHQVTQMGQEVILRCVPISNHLYFYWYRQILGQKVEFLVSFYNNEISEKSEIFDDQFSVERPDGSNFTLKIRSTKLEDSAMYFCASSAGQGNTEAFFGQGTRLTVV.